This record looks at one TCR beta chain sequence and its context. These data belong to a study of cytomegalovirus exposure and HLA in healthy donors. PCR used 60 Vbeta primers and 13 Jbeta primers. This table comes from immunoSEQ multiplex PCR, and its TCRdb copy is limited to in-frame clones, with some not included. The repertoire holds roughly 200,000 clones, around 86% seen once, with over 1% in the top ten. The sequencing input was PBMCs. This clonotype originated in a man aged 25 to 40 in good health and CMV-seronegative.

The CDR3 nucleotides read TGTGCCAGCAGCAAAGGGAAGGGGGCGAGTGGAGATACGCAGTATTTT. Encoded protein: CASSKGKGASGDTQYF. The chain is built from TRBV4-2 and TRBJ2-3, with TRBD1 matching 7 bases. Germline CDR1 LGHNA, CDR2 YNFKEQ. The length of the CDR3 is 16 residues. V was pared by 5 bases and J by 5 bases, with 13 bases of the junction left unmatched.